This T cell receptor (beta chain) came from a study of OX40 agonist ivuxolimab in advanced cancers. Study-wide context: Ivuxolimab was a fully human IgG2 agonistic monoclonal antibody targeting the costimulatory receptor OX40 (CD134). Intravenous ivuxolimab was administered to patients every 2 weeks at six dose levels: 0.01, 0.1, 0.3, 1.5, 3 and 10 mg/kg. Of the roughly 51 patients in dose escalation, 19 had hepatocellular carcinoma, about 15 had melanoma, 9 had renal cell carcinoma and 9 had head and neck cancer. A male proportion of under 85% and a mean age of around 60 years, ranging from 23 to 79, were recorded for the dose-escalation cohort. Prior anti-PD-1, anti-PD-L1 or anti-CTLA-4 therapy was permitted, and 40% of dose-escalation patients had received checkpoint inhibitors. Partial responses occurred in three dose-escalation patients: two with cutaneous melanoma and one with hepatocellular carcinoma. Peripheral TCRbeta sequencing aimed to test whether ivuxolimab altered TCR sequence diversity and caused clonal T-cell expansion. The paper reports the monotherapy dose-escalation portion (N of about 50 patients) of the phase I ivuxolimab trial. Overall results and qualifications from the work: The antigen specificity of the clonally expanded peripheral T cells was not determined. At doses of 0.1 to 3.0 mg/kg, clonal expansion of both CD4+ and CD8+ blood T cells was observed from baseline to week 6. After ivuxolimab, CD8+ T cells had more expanded clones than CD4+ T cells on average. Low levels of normalized T-cell clonal expansion were also seen in some patients who did not respond. In the 0.1-3.0 mg/kg groups, partial responders had among the lowest normalized peripheral clonal expansion, particularly in CD8+ T cells.

From a lookup of the germline V gene, CDR1 and CDR2 are SGHRS and YFSETQ. Unmatched junction bases come to 12, with V trimmed by 4 bases and J by 5 bases. There are 17 amino acids in the CDR3, from cysteine to phenylalanine inclusive. Kept here is only the CDR3 DNA, which spans 51 bases and is read in frame from base 1. Details on this clone: Its antigen remains undetermined. Base quality data are lacking; no much larger clone is found one base away.

The trial excluded patients who had a history of autoimmune disease or were on systemic immunosuppression. Peripheral blood for TCR sequencing was collected from all dose cohorts at baseline, on cycle 4 day 1, and on cycle 7 day 1. Samples were obtained from an open-label, multicenter, first-in-human phase I dose-escalation trial of ivuxolimab. Adults with locally advanced or metastatic melanoma, renal cell carcinoma, hepatocellular carcinoma or head and neck squamous cell carcinoma were enrolled in the trial. CD4+ and CD8+ T cells were sorted separately from peripheral blood before TCR sequencing. Genomic DNA was isolated from the sorted cells so that the TCRbeta CDR3 region could be sequenced. The immunoSEQ Assay was used to sequence the TCRbeta CDR3 regions. TCRdb holds this immuneACCESS table with in-frame rearrangements only. Some clones are missing; in checked studies, unresolved V genes explain under half, and the rest has no known cause. In this sample the table shows tens of thousands of clones, roughly 90% of which occur a single time. The ten most abundant clones make up 0.25% to 0.3% of the sample.

Specimen: CD4+ or CD8+ T cells sorted from blood, collected in a trial of the OX40 agonist ivuxolimab. This chain is built from TRBV5-1 and TRBJ2-1; 10 nucleotides in the junction match TRBD1. The receptor was isolated from an adult with an advanced solid tumor such as melanoma, head and neck, liver or kidney cancer. The CDR3: CASSRQGAWAGNNEQFF. The DNA sequence follows: TGCGCCAGCAGCAGACAGGGGGCCTGGGCGGGGAACAATGAGCAGTTCTTC.